The 7 T cell receptor beta chains below were found in one sample sequenced in a study of cytomegalovirus exposure and HLA in healthy donors. The PCR was carried out with 60 Vbeta primers and 13 Jbeta primers. This table comes from immunoSEQ multiplex PCR, and its TCRdb copy is limited to in-frame clones, with some not included. The sample yields under 200,000 clones, approximately 86% seen once. The sample was PBMCs. Every receptor here comes from a woman younger than 35 in good health and CMV-seronegative.

This clone was detected a few times. The chain joins TRBV6-1 to TRBJ1-5, with D maybe TRBD1 (5 bases). Per the germline V gene, CDR1 is MNHNS and CDR2 is SASEGT. CDR3 size: 15 residues. The CDR3 coding sequence is TGTGCAGGAGGGGATCTCGTATATAGCAATCAGCCCCAGCATTTT. Translated, it gives CAGGDLVYSNQPQHF.

The rearrangement uses TRBV19 and TRBJ2-5; 8 bases are a match to TRBD2. The assigned J gene may be wrong: the sequence end matches TRBJ2-7 better. CDR1 is LNHDA, CDR2 SQIVND, per germline (reference sequence). The CDR3 contains 16 residues. In DNA, the CDR3 is TGTGCCAGTAGTATACGCGGGGGGCGAGCCTCCTACGAGCAGTACTTC. It is translated as CASSIRGGRASYEQYF.

V and J are TRBV5-6 and TRBJ2-5; 8 nucleotides align to TRBD1. Germline trimming cut 4 bases from V and 5 bases from J; bases unmatched to any gene: 10. This CDR3 is 15 amino acids long. Germline V gives CDR1 SGHDT, CDR2 YYEEEE. CDR3: CASSLRTGLGETQYF. CDR3 nucleotides: TGTGCCAGCAGCCTCAGGACAGGGTTGGGTGAGACCCAGTACTTC.

The rearrangement uses TRBV29-1 and TRBJ2-7, with D maybe TRBD1 (6 bases). V was pared by 5 bases and J by 2 bases, with 16 bases between. CDR1 SQVTM and CDR2 ANQGSEA come from the germline V gene. The CDR3 spans 14 residues. The CDR3 nucleotides read TGCAGCGTTCTCGGCAGGGGCACCCCCTACGAGCAGTACTTC. The encoded protein is CSVLGRGTPYEQYF.

The chain recombines TRBV19 with TRBJ1-2, with D unclear. CDR1 is LNHDA, CDR2 SQIVND, per germline (reference sequence). The CDR3 sequence is 16 residues long. The CDR3 protein is CAVKIGSSATSGGYTF. The CDR3 DNA reads TGTGCGGTAAAGATTGGTTCATCAGCGACTTCTGGTGGCTACACCTTC.

The DNA for the CDR3 is TGCGCCAGCAGCCCAGCAGGCGGGACAGGATTGGAGACCCAGTACTTC. It encodes CASSPAGGTGLETQYF. The rearrangement uses TRBV5-1 and TRBJ2-5, with 8 bases lining up with TRBD1. With 4 bases clipped from V and 5 bases from J, the junction kept 13 bases outside the gene matches. The V gene's germline CDR1 is SGHRS and CDR2 YFSETQ. This CDR3 is built from 16 residues.

The chain couples TRBV5-1 to TRBJ1-6; 8 bases align to TRBD1. CDR3 length: 15 residues. Per germline, CDR1 SGHRS and CDR2 YFSETQ. Trimming at V came to 4 bases and at J to 8 bases, leaving 8 bases not matched to a gene. The CDR3 coding sequence is TGCGCCAGCAGCCCCGGACAGGGTGGGGATTCACCCCTCCACTTT. This encodes CASSPGQGGDSPLHF.